One and the same sample provided the 31 T cell receptor beta chains below, sequenced in a study of blood T cells in healthy people across ages. For the second PCR, which ran for about 7 to 12 cycles, a sample-barcoded 5' primer and a J-beta primer mix were used. TCRdb re-derived calls from the 5' RACE reads in MiXCR, one entry per CDR3 protein. The table has about 2 million distinct CDR3 sequences, 49% seen once. Sequencing used blood. These receptors were collected from a middle-aged woman in good health.

Remarks on this clonotype: Germline and junction disagree at one end, which may indicate a read error. The rearrangement joins TRBV4-1 to TRBJ2-1; the D gene is possibly TRBD1 (6 bases). CDR1 and CDR2 (germline): MGHRA, YSYEKL. The CDR3 length is 17 residues. The CDR3: CASGQEFQGSTYNEQFF. As DNA, the CDR3 is TGCGCCAGCGGCCAAGAATTTCAGGGGTCGACCTACAATGAGCAGTTCTTC.

This clonotype has more than one count but fewer than ten. The chain has TRBV4-3 and TRBJ1-2, with unresolved D. V was shortened by 0 bases and J by 7 bases, with 15 bases between the two germline ends. The length of the CDR3 is 15 residues. The germline gives CDR1 LGHNA, CDR2 YSLEER. The CDR3 DNA reads as TGCGCCAGCAGCCAAGAATTGCTGTCTTTAGGTGGCTACACCTTC. Translating it yields CASSQELLSLGGYTF.

With regard to this clonotype: A read error is possible here, since a much larger clone lies one base away. The chain employs TRBV6-6 and TRBJ2-5, with D perhaps assigned TRBD1 or TRBD2 (5 bases each). The end of the DNA fits TRBJ2-7 better, so the J call may be wrong. The CDR3 is 13 amino acids. The germline gives CDR1 MNHNY, CDR2 SVGAGI (reference sequence). In DNA form, the CDR3 reads TGTGTCAGCAGTCGTCAGGGACCCTACGAGCAGTACTTC. It is translated as CVSSRQGPYEQYF.

This chain links TRBV25-1 with TRBJ2-1; D is possibly TRBD1 (8 bases). The CDR3 runs to 15 residues. CDR1 is MGHDK and CDR2 is SYGVNS in the germline V gene. Trimming pared 9 bases from V and 0 bases from J, leaving 15 bases between. CDR3 region: CASAGGGSSYNEQFF. The CDR3 DNA sequence: TGTGCCAGTGCAGGGGGCGGGAGCTCCTACAATGAGCAGTTCTTC.

This clonotype has only a few counts. This chain uses TRBV29-1 with TRBJ2-3; 7 bases are a match to TRBD1. The V and J ends lost 7 bases and 2 bases, in that order; junction bases with no gene match: 6. The CDR3 loop spans 13 amino acids. Germline CDR1 is SQVTM and CDR2 is ANQGSEA. In DNA, the CDR3 is TGCAGCGCTGGACAGGCCTACACAGATACGCAGTATTTT. Translating it yields CSAGQAYTDTQYF.

The sample holds a few counts of this clonotype. The V gene is TRBV7-8, the J gene TRBJ2-1, with 9 positions matching TRBD1. This CDR3 spans 18 amino acids. Germline values: CDR1 SGHVS, CDR2 FQNEAQ. The J segment lost 7 bases and the V segment lost 3 bases, leaving 16 bases of the junction unmatched. The CDR3 region has the DNA TGTGCCAGCAGCTTCCTCCTGGGACAGGGCGTTTTGTTGAATGAGCAGTTCTTC. It is translated as CASSFLLGQGVLLNEQFF.

V is TRBV6-5 and J is TRBJ2-7; TRBD1 aligns across 9 bases. The CDR3 sequence is 15 residues long. Germline CDR1 MNHEY, CDR2 SVGAGI. Trimming removed 2 bases from V and 3 bases from J; junction bases left unmatched: 5. CDR3: CASSYGTGLSYEQYF. CDR3 DNA sequence: TGTGCCAGCAGTTACGGGACAGGGCTGAGCTACGAGCAGTACTTC.

This clonotype appeared many times. The chain links TRBV5-1 to TRBJ2-5; TRBD2 matches 7 bases. V lost 6 bases and J lost 3; bases outside the gene matches: 8. CDR1 and CDR2 from the germline V gene are SGHRS and YFSETQ. CDR3 length equals 14 residues. The DNA for the CDR3 is TGCGCCAGCAATCCAGGGAGGGTGGAAGAGACCCAGTACTTC. Its translation is CASNPGRVEETQYF.

V gene TRBV10-3 combines with J gene TRBJ2-7, with no clear D. Germline-derived CDR1 and CDR2 are ENHRY and SYGVKD. V was pared by 6 bases and J by 1 base, with 10 bases between. The CDR3 is 13 residues long. The chain's CDR3 is CAIRNPGSYEQYF. The CDR3 DNA follows: TGTGCCATCAGGAACCCGGGTTCCTACGAGCAGTACTTC.

This clonotype was seen a few times. V gene TRBV28 combines with J gene TRBJ2-3, with D perhaps matching TRBD1 (8 bases). The CDR3 runs to 15 residues. Germline CDR1 MDHEN, CDR2 SYDVKM. Deletions cut 5 bases from V and 2 bases from J, with 14 bases between. DNA for the CDR3: TGTGCCAGCAGTGGACAGGGAGGGGTCACAGATACGCAGTATTTT. It codes for CASSGQGGVTDTQYF.

This chain links TRBV4-3 with TRBJ2-5; TRBD2 aligns across 7 bases. CDR3 length equals 16 residues. With V trimmed by 0 bases and J by 4 bases, 8 bases remained unmatched. CDR1 and CDR2 from the germline V gene are LGHNA and YSLEER. In DNA form, the CDR3 reads TGCGCCAGCAGCCAAGATCTAGGTTCGGGGGGAGAGACCCAGTACTTC. This gives the protein CASSQDLGSGGETQYF.

As regards this clonotype: This may come from a read error, since a much larger clone is one base off. This chain uses TRBV4-1 with TRBJ2-7; a weak D match, TRBD1 (5 bases). CDR3 length equals 13 residues. CDR1 and CDR2 from the germline V gene are MGHRA and YSYEKL. DNA for the CDR3: TGCGCCAGCAGCCAAGACAGGGTAGACGAGCGGTACTTC. This translates into CASSQDRVDERYF.

Here the CDR3 DNA reads TGTGCCAGCAGTTCGCCCCCACCAGTCCAAGAGACCCAGTACTTC. It encodes CASSSPPPVQETQYF. V gene TRBV28 combines with J gene TRBJ2-5, with D hard to call. The CDR3 is made up of 15 amino acids. Trimming took off 4 bases at V and 1 base at J, with 13 bases between the two ends. Germline CDR1 reads MDHEN; CDR2 reads SYDVKM.

This chain joins TRBV4-3 and TRBJ2-1, with D perhaps TRBD2 (7 bases). Trimming shortened V by 3 bases and J by 5 bases, and 14 bases separated the two germline ends. Per germline, CDR1 LGHNA and CDR2 YSLEER. This CDR3 has 15 amino acids. DNA of the CDR3: TGCGCCAGCAGCCATCGCGGGGGCCCGAACAATGAGCAGTTCTTC. Protein product: CASSHRGGPNNEQFF.

This clonotype was observed a handful of times. The chain joins TRBV6-5 to TRBJ2-1, with 9 bases fitting TRBD2. The CDR3 runs to 15 residues. Trimming cost V 2 bases and J 5 bases; bases outside gene matches: 4. CDR1 is MNHEY and CDR2 is SVGAGI in the germline V gene. CDR3 sequence (DNA): TGTGCCAGCAGTTACACCCTAGCGGGGAACAATGAGCAGTTCTTC. This translates into CASSYTLAGNNEQFF.

This clonotype was picked up a small number of times. The rearrangement joins TRBV27 to TRBJ1-6; no clear D gene. CDR1 MNHEY and CDR2 SMNVEV come from the germline V gene (reference sequence). There are 15 residues in the CDR3. The V end was cut by 1 base, the J end by 5 bases, with 9 bases between. CDR3 sequence (DNA): TGTGCCAGCAGTTTATGGGCAGGACATAATTCACCCCTCCACTTT. Protein sequence: CASSLWAGHNSPLHF.

The gene calls are TRBV5-1 and TRBJ2-2; D may be TRBD2 (5 bases). The V gene lost 4 bases and the J gene lost 6 bases, with 19 bases spanning the gap. Germline loops: CDR1 SGHRS, CDR2 YFSETQ. The CDR3 spans 16 residues. The CDR3 nucleotides are TGCGCCAGCAGCGGATCCGGGGTACCTCGGGCCGGGGAGCTGTTTTTT. Protein: CASSGSGVPRAGELFF.

The J gene is TRBJ2-1, the V gene TRBV5-1; 8 nucleotides align to TRBD2. The germline CDR1 and CDR2 sequences are SGHRS and YFSETQ. The CDR3 runs to 16 residues. V dropped 4 bases and J dropped 9; count of bases not matched to a gene: 15. CDR3 amino acids: CASSPTERGRGSEQFF. The CDR3 bases are TGCGCCAGCAGCCCCACCGAGCGGGGGAGGGGTAGTGAGCAGTTCTTC.

This clonotype was seen more than once but under ten times. The J gene is TRBJ2-3, the V gene TRBV6-2 or TRBV6-3, with a tentative D call TRBD2 (6 bases). The germline V gene encodes CDR1 MNHEY and CDR2 SVGEGT. V was trimmed by 6 bases and J by 8 bases, leaving 18 bases between them. The CDR3 covers 14 residues. The CDR3 here is CASSRSAGRGTQYF. For the CDR3, the DNA is TGTGCCAGCAGCCGGTCGGCGGGACGTGGTACGCAGTATTTT.

This clonotype was picked up a small number of times. This chain uses TRBV7-2 with TRBJ2-5; D is possibly TRBD1 or TRBD2 (5 bases each). With 5 bases removed from V and 1 base from J, the gap between germline ends came to 17 bases. The CDR3 has 16 residues. The V gene's germline CDR1 is SGHTA and CDR2 FQGNSA. In DNA form, the CDR3 reads TGTGCCAGCAGCCGGGGCACGGACTTTCTCCAAGAGACCCAGTACTTC. Residues: CASSRGTDFLQETQYF.

The rearrangement uses TRBV25-1 and TRBJ2-1; the match to TRBD1 covers 7 bases. Germline V CDR1 and CDR2: MGHDK, SYGVNS. V trimming: 5 bases; J trimming: 8 bases; junction bases outside the gene matches: 6. The CDR3 is 13 amino acids. DNA for the CDR3: TGTGCCAGCAGTCCGACAGGGTCCGATGAGCAGTTCTTC. Translated: CASSPTGSDEQFF.

This clonotype was found a few times. The V gene is TRBV7-2, the J gene TRBJ1-5, with D tentatively TRBD1 (6 bases). The CDR3 loop spans 15 amino acids. The germline V and J ends were trimmed by 5 bases and 7 bases, with 18 bases remaining between them. The germline V gene encodes CDR1 SGHTA and CDR2 FQGNSA. The CDR3 DNA reads TGTGCCAGCAGCACAACGGGACATCCAAAACAGCCCCAGCATTTT. Translating it yields CASSTTGHPKQPQHF.

The chain is built from TRBV5-1 and TRBJ2-5, with D possibly TRBD2 on 5 matching bases. V was trimmed by 0 bases and J by 5 bases, leaving 17 bases between them. This CDR3 spans 16 amino acids. In germline, CDR1 is SGHRS, CDR2 YFSETQ. CDR3 nucleotides: TGCGCCAGCAGCTTGGGGACTCGAGGGCCCTGGGAGACCCAGTACTTC. Amino acids: CASSLGTRGPWETQYF.

This clonotype appeared a few times. The chain uses TRBV6-2 or TRBV6-3 and TRBJ2-4, with 8 nucleotides matching TRBD1. The CDR3 is made up of 13 amino acids. Germline CDR1 reads MNHEY; CDR2 reads SVGEGT. Germline trimming cut 7 bases from V and 13 bases from J; bases unmatched to any gene: 12. The CDR3 reads CASTGQGDREQYF. The CDR3 DNA sequence: TGTGCCAGCACCGGACAGGGTGATCGAGAGCAGTACTTC.

V gene TRBV27 combines with J gene TRBJ2-4, with D perhaps matching TRBD1 (6 bases). V was clipped by 8 bases and J by 5 bases, with 13 bases between them. CDR1 is MNHEY and CDR2 is SMNVEV in the germline V gene (reference sequence). The length of the CDR3 is 13 residues. This CDR3 reads CASRNRAQNIQYF. CDR3 in DNA: TGTGCCAGCCGAAACAGGGCTCAAAACATTCAGTACTTC.

V usage is TRBV7-9 and J usage is TRBJ2-5; 11 bases are a match to TRBD1. CDR1 and CDR2 from the germline V gene are SEHNR and FQNEAQ (reference sequence). J gave up 4 bases and V 7 bases, and 8 bases lay outside the gene matches. The CDR3 runs 15 residues. The CDR3 loop reads CASIRTGGLAETQYF. DNA of the CDR3: TGTGCCAGCATTCGGACAGGGGGCTTAGCAGAGACCCAGTACTTC.

V gene TRBV7-3 combines with J gene TRBJ2-5, with 8 bases matching TRBD2. Germline V gene lookup returns CDR1 SGHTA and CDR2 FQGTGA. The length of the CDR3 is 15 residues. J lost 5 bases, V lost 6 bases, and 11 bases had no gene match. CDR3 loop: CASSPTPGGSETQYF. The CDR3 DNA is TGTGCCAGCAGTCCTACCCCGGGGGGGAGCGAGACCCAGTACTTC.

This clonotype was seen more than once but under ten times. The V gene is TRBV27, the J gene TRBJ2-1; 11 nucleotides align to TRBD1. This CDR3 spans 15 amino acids. Looked up from germline, CDR1 is MNHEY and CDR2 is SMNVEV (reference sequence). The V segment lost 6 bases and the J segment 7 bases; nucleotides outside the gene matches: 8. In DNA, the CDR3 is TGTGCCAGCAGCCCCCGCCGGGACAGGGGGAATGAGCAGTTCTTC. Its translation is CASSPRRDRGNEQFF.

The rearrangement joins TRBV14 to TRBJ2-7; 7 nucleotides agree with TRBD2. The CDR3 is 16 residues long. Germline-derived CDR1 and CDR2 are SGHDN and FVKESK. J gave up 0 bases and V 4 bases, and 9 bases lay outside the gene matches. This chain's CDR3 is CASSLRAGTLSYEQYF. CDR3 in DNA: TGTGCCAGCAGCCTTCGAGCGGGGACGCTCTCCTACGAGCAGTACTTC.

The sample holds a few counts of this clonotype. The rearrangement links TRBV10-3 to TRBJ2-7, with D uncertain. The J call may be wrong; the DNA end is better matched by TRBJ2-5. CDR1 is ENHRY, CDR2 SYGVKD, per germline. This CDR3 is 13 amino acids long. CDR3 residues: CAISELQGETQYF. The CDR3 nucleotides read TGTGCCATCAGTGAGTTACAAGGGGAGACCCAGTACTTC.

The sample holds a few counts of this clonotype. The rearrangement uses TRBV7-2 and TRBJ2-7, with TRBD2 matching 13 bases. V trimming: 3 bases; J trimming: 4 bases; junction bases outside the gene matches: 18. Germline V lookup: CDR1 SGHTA, CDR2 FQGNSA. The CDR3 is made up of 20 amino acids. The CDR3 region is CASSLALGTGLAGEIYEQYF. The CDR3, as DNA: TGTGCCAGCAGCTTGGCCCTCGGGACCGGACTAGCGGGAGAGATTTACGAGCAGTACTTC.